The 18 T cell receptor beta chains given below trace back to one sample, sequenced in a study of tumour-infiltrating T cells in Burkitt lymphoma. Some clones are missing from TCRdb's copy, which holds only in-frame ones; the method was immunoSEQ multiplex PCR. Among under 9,000 clones listed, 73% were seen once. Sequencing was done on a sample of tumor tissue. All receptors derive from a human donor with diffuse large B-cell lymphoma.

The rearrangement joins TRBV9 to TRBJ2-5, with unresolved D. V dropped 4 bases and J dropped 5 bases, with 9 bases sitting between them. This CDR3 is built from 12 residues. CDR1 is SGDLS and CDR2 is YYNGEE in the germline V gene. CDR3 DNA sequence: TGTGCCAGCAGCCCCGGCTGGGAGACCCAGTACTTC. This translates into CASSPGWETQYF.

The table lists this clone with a count of one. The V call is TRBV5-6, the J call TRBJ1-2, with TRBD1 matching over 7 bases. CDR3 length equals 12 residues. After removal of 4 bases from V and 8 bases from J, the junction contained 5 bases not matched to a gene. CDR1 is SGHDT, CDR2 YYEEEE, per germline. CDR3 in amino acids: CASSPTGEGYTF. CDR3 DNA sequence: TGTGCCAGCAGCCCTACAGGGGAAGGCTACACCTTC.

V gene TRBV5-1 combines with J gene TRBJ2-2; no reliable D call. Trimming shortened V by 4 bases and J by 6 bases, and 10 bases separated the two germline ends. The germline V gene encodes CDR1 SGHRS and CDR2 YFSETQ. The CDR3 is made up of 13 amino acids. The CDR3 coding sequence is TGCGCCAGCAGCCCCGAAGGAGCCGGGGAGCTGTTTTTT. Translating gives CASSPEGAGELFF.

The rearrangement joins TRBV18 to TRBJ2-5, with D maybe TRBD1 (6 bases). Trimming shortened V by 2 bases and J by 4 bases, and 11 bases separated the two germline ends. The CDR3 has 14 amino acids. CDR1 and CDR2 from the germline V gene are KGHSH and LQKENI. This CDR3 is CASSPGWGRETQYF. CDR3 in DNA: TGTGCCAGCTCACCAGGTTGGGGGCGAGAGACCCAGTACTTC.

The chain combines TRBV5-5 with TRBJ2-5; no definite D call. V dropped 7 bases and J dropped 5 bases, with 15 bases sitting between them. CDR3 length equals 13 residues. Germline values: CDR1 SGHKS, CDR2 YYEKEE (reference sequence). For the CDR3, the DNA is TGTGCCAGCGGCACGCCAGGCCCCGAGACCCAGTACTTC. It is translated as CASGTPGPETQYF.

CDR3 sequence: CASSPRGWSPNEKLFF. The CDR3 nucleotides read TGTGCCAGCAGTCCCCGGGGATGGTCGCCTAATGAAAAACTGTTTTTT. The J gene is TRBJ1-4, the V gene TRBV27; the D is unclear. CDR3 length equals 16 residues. The germline CDR1 and CDR2 sequences are MNHEY and SMNVEV (reference sequence). The germline V and J ends were trimmed by 5 bases and 3 bases, with 16 bases remaining between them. Full variable domain (remainder filled in from reference TRBV27 and TRBJ1-4): EAQVTQNPRYLITVTGKKLTVTCSQNMNHEYMSWYRQDPGLGLRQIYYSMNVEVTDKGDVPEGYKVSRKEKRNFPLILESPSPNQTSLYFCASSPRGWSPNEKLFFGSGTQLSVL.

This clone was counted between two and nine times. This chain connects TRBV9 to TRBJ1-2; D might be TRBD1 (5 bases). The CDR3 is made up of 12 amino acids. Germline CDR1 and CDR2: SGDLS and YYNGEE. V was clipped by 4 bases and J by 7 bases, with 11 bases between them. In nucleotides, the CDR3 is TGTGCCAGCAGCCCTACGGGACCTGGCTACACCTTC. As protein: CASSPTGPGYTF.

The chain uses TRBV27 and TRBJ1-2; TRBD1 matches at 7 bases. This CDR3 region has 15 residues. Per germline, CDR1 MNHEY and CDR2 SMNVEV (reference sequence). The trim removed 4 bases at V and 6 bases at J, leaving 11 bases unmatched. As DNA, the CDR3 is TGTGCCAGCAGTTACCGAACAGGGGTTGTGCATGGCTACACCTTC. Protein sequence: CASSYRTGVVHGYTF.

This clone was seen just once. The gene calls are TRBV6-1 and TRBJ1-1; the match to TRBD1 covers 11 bases. Looked up from germline, CDR1 is MNHNS and CDR2 is SASEGT. The CDR3 totals 15 residues. Trimming took 5 bases from V and 4 from J; bases not matched to a gene: 6. The CDR3 protein is CASSLWGTGGTEAFF. DNA for the CDR3: TGTGCCAGCAGTCTTTGGGGGACAGGGGGCACTGAAGCTTTCTTT.

The V and J genes are TRBV7-9 and TRBJ2-7, with 10 bases matching TRBD1. The CDR3 runs to 14 residues. In germline, CDR1 is SEHNR, CDR2 FQNEAQ (reference sequence). V dropped 2 bases and J dropped 4; count of bases not matched to a gene: 2. CDR3 nucleotide sequence: TGTGCCAGCAGCTTAAGGGACAGGGGTTACGAGCAGTACTTC. Translated, it gives CASSLRDRGYEQYF.

V usage is TRBV14 and J usage is TRBJ2-6; D unresolved. Germline V gene lookup returns CDR1 SGHDN and CDR2 FVKESK. V shed 4 bases and J shed 2 bases, with 12 bases lying between them. There are 16 residues in the CDR3. This CDR3 is CASSPRITAGANVLTF. The CDR3 region has the DNA TGTGCCAGCAGCCCTAGGATTACAGCTGGGGCCAACGTCCTGACTTTC.

The rearrangement uses TRBV18 and TRBJ2-3; TRBD1 matches at 8 bases. From germline, CDR1 is KGHSH and CDR2 LQKENI. This CDR3 has 13 residues. The ends lost 5 bases at V and 5 bases at J; junction bases unmatched: 3. In DNA form, the CDR3 reads TGTGCCAGCTCAGAACAGGGGGAAGATACGCAGTATTTT. Translated: CASSEQGEDTQYF.

This clone was observed a handful of times. The chain joins TRBV7-9 to TRBJ2-5, with D maybe TRBD2 (6 bases). The CDR3 is 15 amino acids. CDR1 is SEHNR, CDR2 FQNEAQ, per germline (reference sequence). Trimming took 5 bases from V and 4 from J, leaving 17 bases between them. This CDR3 reads CASSPPQGGGETQYF. The CDR3 DNA reads TGTGCCAGCAGCCCCCCCCAGGGAGGAGGAGAGACCCAGTACTTC.

V usage is TRBV5-5 and J usage is TRBJ2-4, with TRBD1 as a possible D gene (5 bases). CDR1 is SGHKS and CDR2 is YYEKEE in the germline V gene (reference sequence). There are 15 residues in the CDR3. V lost 0 bases, J lost 9 bases, and 16 bases lay in between. The CDR3 sequence is CASSLVAYRQGIQYF. The CDR3 DNA reads TGTGCCAGCAGCTTGGTGGCTTATCGCCAGGGCATTCAGTACTTC.

This clone has more than one count but fewer than ten. V is TRBV6-1 and J is TRBJ1-3; maybe TRBD1 (5 bases). V lost 6 bases to trimming and J lost 0 bases, with 9 bases between them. Germline V CDR1 and CDR2: MNHNS, SASEGT. This CDR3 is 14 amino acids long. CDR3 loop: CASSPTVSGNTIYF. The CDR3 DNA follows: TGTGCCAGCAGCCCGACAGTCTCTGGAAACACCATATATTTT.

The V gene is TRBV7-8, the J gene TRBJ2-1; TRBD2 might be the D (5 bases). The V end was cut by 6 bases, the J end by 11 bases, with 17 bases between. CDR1 SGHVS and CDR2 FQNEAQ come from the germline V gene. This CDR3 has 13 residues. The CDR3 sequence: CASSSTRTNQQFF. CDR3 DNA: TGTGCCAGCAGTTCAACTAGAACAAATCAGCAGTTCTTC. Full variable domain (missing parts from reference TRBV7-8 and TRBJ2-1): GAGVSQSPRYKVAKRGQDVALRCDPISGHVSLFWYQQALGQGPEFLTYFQNEAQLDKSGLPSDRFFAERPEGSVSTLKIQRTQQEDSAVYLCASSSTRTNQQFFGPGTRLTVL.

This sequence joins TRBV10-3 and TRBJ2-7; D not certain. Trimming shortened V by 3 bases and J by 6 bases, and 12 bases separated the two germline ends. Germline CDR1 is ENHRY and CDR2 is SYGVKD. The CDR3 totals 13 residues. Here the CDR3 DNA reads TGTGCCATCAGTGAAGGGATCCCAGGCGAGCAGTACTTC. This codes for CAISEGIPGEQYF.

V usage is TRBV4-1 and J usage is TRBJ1-2; D uncertain. The CDR3 length is 17 residues. Germline V CDR1 and CDR2: MGHRA, YSYEKL. V was pared by 0 bases and J by 5 bases, with 19 bases between. The CDR3 sequence is CASSQDIRGGLGYGYTF. Written as DNA, the CDR3 is TGCGCCAGCAGCCAAGATATACGGGGAGGCCTTGGGTATGGCTACACCTTC.